The entry below gives a single TCR beta chain sequence along with its context. The antigen is undetermined. The data were obtained in a study of STAT5B mutations in CD4+ large granular lymphocyte leukemia. Overall study results and limits: The CD4+ versus CD8+ T-LGLL clonality difference may reflect limited sample size. TRBV06-family usage was enriched in top patient clones (8/27) versus controls (2/35).

In the original processing: The detection floor for productive clonotype frequency was 2.59 x 10-5. Generated by immunoSEQ multiplex PCR, the TCRdb table keeps only in-frame clones and is missing some. That table supplies the V and J calls and clone size; D and trimming were determined from the DNA. The sample holds some 40,000 clones, roughly 84% seen once. The V and J ends lost 4 bases and 4 bases respectively, with 8 bases between them. This CDR3 comprises 12 residues. Germline V gene data show CDR1 as SGHDN and CDR2 as FVKESK. V gene TRBV14 combines with J gene TRBJ2-7; no definite D call. The material sequenced was CD4+ T cells from blood buffy coats. This sequence originates from a human donor in good health. CDR3 amino acids: CASSRARYEQYF. The CDR3 region has the DNA TGTGCCAGCAGCCGTGCCCGGTACGAGCAGTACTTC.